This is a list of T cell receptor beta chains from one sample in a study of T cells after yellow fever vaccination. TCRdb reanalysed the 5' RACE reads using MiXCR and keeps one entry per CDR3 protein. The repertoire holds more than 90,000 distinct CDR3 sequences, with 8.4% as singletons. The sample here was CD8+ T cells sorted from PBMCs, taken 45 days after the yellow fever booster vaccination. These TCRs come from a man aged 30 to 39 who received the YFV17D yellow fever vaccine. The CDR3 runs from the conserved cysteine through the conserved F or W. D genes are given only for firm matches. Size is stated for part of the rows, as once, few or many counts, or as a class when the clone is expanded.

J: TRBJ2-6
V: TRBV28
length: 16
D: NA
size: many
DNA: TGTGCCAGCAGTTCCCCAAGGGGATCTGGGGCCAACGTCCTGACTTTC
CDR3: CASSSPRGSGANVLTF

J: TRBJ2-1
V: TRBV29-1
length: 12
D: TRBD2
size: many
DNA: TGCAGCGTTCTTCTAGCGGCCAATGAGCAGTTCTTC
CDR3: CSVLLAANEQFF

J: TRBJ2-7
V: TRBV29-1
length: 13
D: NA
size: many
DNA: TGCAGCGTTCGGGGGAGCGGTTACTACGAGCAGTACTTC
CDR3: CSVRGSGYYEQYF

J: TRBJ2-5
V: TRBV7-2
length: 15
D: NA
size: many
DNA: TGTGCCAGCAGCTTAGTACAGGCCACTCAAGAGACCCAGTACTTC
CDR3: CASSLVQATQETQYF

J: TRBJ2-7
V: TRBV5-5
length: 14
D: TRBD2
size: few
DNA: TGTGCCAGCAGCAAGCGGGAGAGCTCCTACGAGCAGTACTTC
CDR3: CASSKRESSYEQYF

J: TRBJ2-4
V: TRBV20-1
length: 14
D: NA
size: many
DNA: TGCAGTGCTAGGACACGGGAAGCCAAAAACATTCAGTACTTC
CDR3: CSARTREAKNIQYF

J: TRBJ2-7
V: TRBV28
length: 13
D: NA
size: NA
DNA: TGTGCCAGCAGCCTCCCCGAGGGGATCGAGCAGTACTTC
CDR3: CASSLPEGIEQYF

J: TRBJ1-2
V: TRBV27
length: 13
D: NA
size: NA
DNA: TGTGCCAGCAGTCCCCCAGTGGGTGGCAGCTACACCTTC
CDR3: CASSPPVGGSYTF

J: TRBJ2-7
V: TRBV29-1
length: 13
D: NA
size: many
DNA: TGCAGCGTTGAAGATTACACCTCCTACGAGCAGTACTTC
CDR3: CSVEDYTSYEQYF

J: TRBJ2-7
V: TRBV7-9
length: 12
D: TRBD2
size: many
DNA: TGTGCCAGCGTGGCTAGCGGCTACGAGCAGTACTTC
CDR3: CASVASGYEQYF

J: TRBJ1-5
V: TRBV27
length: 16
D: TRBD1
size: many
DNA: TGTGCCAGCAGTCCGACAGGGTCTTATAGCAATCAGCCCCAGCATTTT
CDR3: CASSPTGSYSNQPQHF

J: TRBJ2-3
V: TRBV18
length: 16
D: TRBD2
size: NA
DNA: TGTGCCAGCTCACCGGGACTAGCGGTAGGCACAGATACGCAGTATTTT
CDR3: CASSPGLAVGTDTQYF

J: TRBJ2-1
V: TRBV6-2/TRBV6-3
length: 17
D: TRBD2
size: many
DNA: TGTGCCAGCAGTTCCCTAACCCTAGCGGGAGGTGGCAATGAGCAGTTCTTC
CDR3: CASSSLTLAGGGNEQFF

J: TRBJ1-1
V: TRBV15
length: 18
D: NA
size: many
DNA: TGTGCCACCAGCAGAGATTCGGTAGGCAGCCGCATGAACACTGAAGCTTTCTTT
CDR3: CATSRDSVGSRMNTEAFF

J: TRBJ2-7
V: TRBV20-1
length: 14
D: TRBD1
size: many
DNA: TGCAGTGCTCAACCGGGACAGGGTTTCTACGAGCAGTACTTC
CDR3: CSAQPGQGFYEQYF

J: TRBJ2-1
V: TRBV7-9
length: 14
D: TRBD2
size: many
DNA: TGTGCCAGCGCTTCGGGGGGGCCCTACAATGAGCAGTTCTTC
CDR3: CASASGGPYNEQFF

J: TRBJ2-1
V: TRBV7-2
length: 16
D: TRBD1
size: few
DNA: TGTGCCAGCAGCTCCTCCGACAGGGTGCCTATCAATGAGCAGTTCTTC
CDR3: CASSSSDRVPINEQFF

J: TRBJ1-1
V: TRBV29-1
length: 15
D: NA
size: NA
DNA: TGCAGCGGGATTGGGGCTCGGCGGACATTGGCAGAAGCTTTCTTT
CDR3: CSGIGARRTLAEAFF

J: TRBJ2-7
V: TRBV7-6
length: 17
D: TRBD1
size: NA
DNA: TGTGCCAGCAGCTTAAGCCCCGGGACAGGGTCCGACTACGAGCAGTACTTC
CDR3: CASSLSPGTGSDYEQYF

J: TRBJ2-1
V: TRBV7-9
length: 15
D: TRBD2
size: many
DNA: TGTGCCAGCAGAGCCGCTAGCGGGAGTTTCAATGAGCAGTTCTTC
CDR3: CASRAASGSFNEQFF

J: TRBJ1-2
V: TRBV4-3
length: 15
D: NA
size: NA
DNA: TGCGCCAGCAGCCAAGATTTTGGGGGGAACTATGGCTACACCTTC
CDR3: CASSQDFGGNYGYTF

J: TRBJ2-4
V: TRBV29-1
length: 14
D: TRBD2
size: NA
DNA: TGCAGCGCCGCGGGGGGAGTCGAGACAAACATTCAGTACTTC
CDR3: CSAAGGVETNIQYF

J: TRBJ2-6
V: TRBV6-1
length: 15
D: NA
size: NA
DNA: TGTGCCAGCAGTAGCGGGACATCTGGGGCCAACGTCCTGACTTTC
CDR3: CASSSGTSGANVLTF

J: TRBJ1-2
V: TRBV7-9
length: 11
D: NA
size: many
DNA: TGTGCCAGCAGCTTAATCGGTCCGCATACCTTC
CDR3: CASSLIGPHTF

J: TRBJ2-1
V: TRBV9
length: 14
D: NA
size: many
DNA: TGTGCCAGCAGCGTAGGGCTTGTGGGGGATGAGCAGTTCTTC
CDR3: CASSVGLVGDEQFF

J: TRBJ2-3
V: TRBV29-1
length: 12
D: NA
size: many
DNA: TGCAGCTTCCGGGAAAGCACAGATACGCAGTATTTT
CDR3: CSFRESTDTQYF

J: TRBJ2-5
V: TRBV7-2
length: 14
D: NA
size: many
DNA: TGTGCCAGCAGCTCCCCGGACTACCAAGAGACCCAGTACTTC
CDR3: CASSSPDYQETQYF

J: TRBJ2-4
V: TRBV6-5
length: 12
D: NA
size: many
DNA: TGTGCCAGCAGCCCCTCCGGGAACATTCAGTACTTC
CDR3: CASSPSGNIQYF

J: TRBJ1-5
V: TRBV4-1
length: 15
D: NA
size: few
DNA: TGCGCCAGCAGCCAAGAAGAATATAGCAATCAGCCCCAGCATTTT
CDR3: CASSQEEYSNQPQHF

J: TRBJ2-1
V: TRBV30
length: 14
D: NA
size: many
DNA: TGTGCCTGGAGTACTCTAGAGCTCTACAATGAGCAGTTCTTC
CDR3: CAWSTLELYNEQFF

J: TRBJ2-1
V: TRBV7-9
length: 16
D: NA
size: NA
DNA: TGTGCCAGCAGCTTATACTCCGGTCCCCCCTACAATGAGCAGTTCTTC
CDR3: CASSLYSGPPYNEQFF

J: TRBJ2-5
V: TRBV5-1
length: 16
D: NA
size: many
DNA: TGCGCCAGCAGCTTGGCCCCCCTCGCAGACCAAGAGACCCAGTACTTC
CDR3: CASSLAPLADQETQYF

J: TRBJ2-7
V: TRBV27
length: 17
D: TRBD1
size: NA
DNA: TGTGCCAGCAGTTTATACTCCGGGACAGGGGGCCTTAACGAGCAGTACTTC
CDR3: CASSLYSGTGGLNEQYF

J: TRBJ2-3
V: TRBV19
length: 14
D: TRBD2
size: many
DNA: TGTGCCAGTAGTGTGAGCGGGACTTCAGATACGCAGTATTTT
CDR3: CASSVSGTSDTQYF

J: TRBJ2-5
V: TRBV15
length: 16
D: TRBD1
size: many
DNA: TGTGCCACCAGCAGAGATCTCAGCCAGGGGGTAGGGACCCAGTACTTC
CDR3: CATSRDLSQGVGTQYF

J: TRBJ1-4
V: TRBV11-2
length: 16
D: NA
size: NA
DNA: TGTGCCAGCAGCTTAGTACCGACCGGGAACAATGAAAAACTGTTTTTT
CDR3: CASSLVPTGNNEKLFF